This T cell receptor (beta chain) was recovered during a study of OX40 agonist ivuxolimab in advanced cancers. Overall study: Each dose-escalation patient presented with hepatocellular carcinoma, melanoma, renal cell or head and neck cancer.

This clone appeared once. The data were produced by immunoSEQ multiplex PCR, yet TCRdb's version contains in-frame clones alone and is incomplete. The sample has roughly 29,000 clones, around nine tenths seen once. This CDR3 is built from 16 residues. The chain couples TRBV7-5 to TRBJ2-3; TRBD2 is taken as the D call from the table, unchecked against the DNA. TRBV7-5 is assigned pseudogene status. This clonotype was obtained from an adult with an advanced solid tumor such as melanoma, head and neck, liver or kidney cancer. The sample was CD4+ or CD8+ T cells sorted from blood, taken in a trial of the OX40 agonist ivuxolimab. CDR3 nucleotides: TGTGTCAGAAGCCCCGAACCGGGACTTCAATCGGATACGCAGTATTTT. Protein sequence: CVRSPEPGLQSDTQYF.